These 28 T cell receptor beta chains were sequenced from one sample in a study of T cells in Graves' hyperthyroidism and ophthalmopathy. RNA transcripts served as the template for amplifying TCR beta CDR3 regions. Researchers ran a first-round RT-PCR on the TCR CDR3 using the HTBI primer set. Via MiXCR, TCRdb re-called the multiplex PCR reads, giving one row per CDR3 protein. This sample has approximately 300,000 distinct CDR3 sequences, with about 18% found just once. The sample consisted of blood. The receptors derive from a woman in her sixties or seventies with Graves' ophthalmopathy.

V and J are TRBV20-1 and TRBJ2-5, with 8 bases fitting TRBD2. There are 15 residues in the CDR3. Unmatched junction bases numbered 7, after V lost 0 bases and J lost 4 bases. Germline V lookup: CDR1 DFQATT, CDR2 SNEGSKA (reference sequence). The CDR3 sequence is CSARDRSGGSETQYF. CDR3 nucleotides: TGCAGTGCTAGAGATCGCAGCGGGGGATCAGAGACCCAGTACTTC.

This clonotype appeared once. One end of the junction does not line up with germline, which may come from a read error. The rearrangement links TRBV5-1 to TRBJ1-2, with a tentative D call TRBD1 (5 bases). Germline CDR1 is SGHRS and CDR2 is YFSETQ. The CDR3 is 15 amino acids. This CDR3 reads CASRKGTNFNYGSTF. For the CDR3, the DNA is TGCGCCAGCAGGAAAGGGACGAACTTTAACTATGGCTCCACCTTC.

J is TRBJ1-2 and V is TRBV5-5; D possibly corresponds to TRBD1 (6 bases). V shed 2 bases and J shed 7 bases, with 15 bases lying between them. CDR1 is SGHKS and CDR2 is YYEKEE in the germline V gene (reference sequence). The CDR3 loop spans 14 amino acids. Written as DNA, the CDR3 is TGTGCCAGCAGCTTAGGTACGGGGGCTGGTGGCTACACCTTC. It yields the protein CASSLGTGAGGYTF.

This chain joins TRBV5-1 and TRBJ2-5; D is perhaps TRBD1 (5 bases). The CDR3 has 16 residues. V lost 0 bases, J lost 6 bases, and 18 bases lay in between. Germline-derived CDR1 and CDR2 are SGHRS and YFSETQ. The CDR3 sequence is CASSLAAVSRGKTQYF. Written as DNA, the CDR3 is TGCGCCAGCAGCTTGGCGGCAGTGAGTAGGGGAAAGACCCAGTACTTC. The full variable domain, completed using reference TRBV5-1 and TRBJ2-5, is KAGVTQTPRYLIKTRGQQVTLSCSPISGHRSVSWYQQTPGQGLQFLFEYFSETQRNKGNFPGRFSGRQFSNSRSEMNVSTLELGDSALYLCASSLAAVSRGKTQYFGPGTRLLVL.

V usage is TRBV5-4 and J usage is TRBJ2-2; weak D call: TRBD1 (6 bases). This CDR3 spans 15 amino acids. Per germline, CDR1 SGHNT and CDR2 YYREEE (reference sequence). Trimming took 1 base from V and 5 from J, leaving 12 bases between them. The CDR3 loop is CASSLLQGVTGELFF. CDR3 sequence (DNA): TGTGCCAGCAGCTTGTTACAGGGTGTTACCGGGGAGCTGTTTTTT.

This clonotype appeared a few times. Given a much more abundant clone one base away, this may be a read error. The rearrangement links TRBV7-2 to TRBJ2-5, with 9 positions matching TRBD1. The CDR3 consists of 15 residues. Germline V CDR1 and CDR2: SGHTA, FQGNSA. The CDR3 bases are TGTGCCAGCAGCTTTGACAGGGGGACGGGGGAGACCCATTACTTC. Amino acid sequence: CASSFDRGTGETHYF.

In its sample, this clonotype was seen many times. V is TRBV18 and J is TRBJ1-4, with unresolved D. V lost 3 bases and J 8 bases, leaving 13 bases between the germline ends. The CDR3 length is 14 residues. Germline CDR1 and CDR2: KGHSH and LQKENI. As DNA, the CDR3 is TGTGCCAGCTCACCTTTCGGCAGTGGGGAAAAACTGTTTTTT. Protein: CASSPFGSGEKLFF.

This clonotype was found many times. This chain uses TRBV6-7 with TRBJ1-4; D uncertain. TRBV6-7 is an ORF; its function is uncertain. V was cut by 9 bases and J by 7 bases, with 15 bases left in between. The CDR3 extends over 13 amino acids. The CDR3 DNA reads as TGTGCCAGATCCGTTGACCCTTCTGAAAAACTGTTTTTT. Amino acid sequence: CARSVDPSEKLFF.

The rearrangement joins TRBV9 to TRBJ2-1; 7 bases map to TRBD2. Germline lookup yields CDR1 SGDLS and CDR2 YYNGEE. The CDR3 runs 18 residues. The ends lost 1 base at V and 5 bases at J; junction bases unmatched: 15. This chain's CDR3 is CASSVTGFPLAGDNEQFF. The CDR3 nucleotides read TGTGCCAGCAGCGTAACTGGGTTCCCGTTGGCGGGGGACAATGAGCAGTTCTTC.

This clonotype was seen a few times. This chain connects TRBV20-1 to TRBJ2-2; 8 bases align to TRBD1. Germline values: CDR1 DFQATT, CDR2 SNEGSKA (reference sequence). Trimming cost V 6 bases and J 1 base; bases outside gene matches: 4. The CDR3 covers 14 residues. The CDR3 bases are TGCAGTGCCAAGGGACAGGAGAACACCGGGGAGCTGTTTTTT. Its translation is CSAKGQENTGELFF.

This clonotype appeared many times. The chain combines TRBV27 with TRBJ2-1, with TRBD2 identical over 10 bases. The length of the CDR3 is 17 residues. V lost 6 bases and J lost 0; bases outside the gene matches: 8. Germline V lookup: CDR1 MNHEY, CDR2 SMNVEV (reference sequence). The CDR3 DNA reads TGTGCCAGCAGCCGATTAGCGGGAGGCCACTCCTACAATGAGCAGTTCTTC. Encoded protein: CASSRLAGGHSYNEQFF.

This clonotype occurred many times. The genes are TRBV2 and TRBJ1-1; TRBD1 aligns across 7 bases. Trimming took 5 bases from V and 2 from J; bases not matched to a gene: 5. Looked up from germline, CDR1 is SNHLY and CDR2 is FYNNEI. The CDR3 length is 14 residues. The DNA for the CDR3 is TGTGCCAGCAGTATAGACAGGGTAAACACTGAAGCTTTCTTT. Protein: CASSIDRVNTEAFF.

This clonotype was recorded many times. The J gene is TRBJ2-1, the V gene TRBV4-1; D not certain. CDR1 MGHRA and CDR2 YSYEKL come from the germline V gene. Trimming removed 1 base from V and 6 bases from J, with 7 bases in between. The CDR3 extends over 13 amino acids. The chain's CDR3 is CASSQVDGNEQFF. The CDR3 DNA sequence: TGCGCCAGCAGCCAAGTGGACGGCAATGAGCAGTTCTTC.

The sample holds many counts of this clonotype. This chain connects TRBV28 to TRBJ2-7; D is unresolved. CDR3 size: 15 residues. Germline V lookup: CDR1 MDHEN, CDR2 SYDVKM. V lost 7 bases to trimming and J lost 4 bases, with 20 bases between them. The CDR3 DNA reads TGTGCCAGCATTCCGTTCCAGAGAAGCCGATACGAGCAGTACTTC. Protein sequence: CASIPFQRSRYEQYF.

This clonotype was counted at least ten times. The rearrangement uses TRBV12-3 or TRBV12-4 and TRBJ2-1, with TRBD2 matching 12 bases. The ends lost 3 bases at V and 2 bases at J; junction bases unmatched: 5. The CDR3 runs 17 residues. CDR3 nucleotides: TGTGCCAGCAGTTTCCCGACTAGCGGGGGACCCTACAATGAGCAGTTCTTC. Encoded protein: CASSFPTSGGPYNEQFF.

This clonotype has a handful of counts. The CDR3 sequence is CASSLKLSYEQYF. In nucleotides, the CDR3 is TGTGCCAGCAGCTTAAAGCTATCCTACGAGCAGTACTTC. The rearrangement uses TRBV13 and TRBJ2-7; D is unclear. Germline loops: CDR1 PRHDT, CDR2 FYEKMQ (reference sequence). The CDR3 is made up of 13 amino acids. Trimming removed 2 bases at V and 1 base at J, with 6 bases between. The full variable domain, with the rest looked up from reference TRBV13 and TRBJ2-7, is AAGVIQSPRHLIKEKRETATLKCYPIPRHDTVYWYQQGPGQDPQFLISFYEKMQSDKGSIPDRFSAQQFSDYHSELNMSSLELGDSALYFCASSLKLSYEQYFGPGTRLTVT.

This chain connects TRBV6-1 to TRBJ1-1, with D unresolved. Germline CDR1 reads MNHNS; CDR2 reads SASEGT. V shed 6 bases and J shed 3 bases, with 2 bases lying between them. CDR3 size: 10 residues. The CDR3 DNA reads as TGTGCCAGCAGCTACACTGAAGCTTTCTTT. This translates into CASSYTEAFF.

A few counts support this clonotype. The genes are TRBV5-6 and TRBJ2-3; D gene uncertain. V gave up 1 base and J gave up 2 bases, with 17 bases separating them. Germline CDR1 reads SGHDT; CDR2 reads YYEEEE. CDR3 length: 17 amino acids. The CDR3 coding sequence is TGTGCCAGCAGCTTGTTCGGAAACTTTAGGTCCACAGATACGCAGTATTTT. This codes for CASSLFGNFRSTDTQYF.

Ten or more counts support this clonotype. The chain recombines TRBV3-1 with TRBJ2-5; unclear D gene. The V gene lost 1 base and the J gene lost 0 bases, with 6 bases spanning the gap. CDR3 length: 14 residues. CDR1 is LGHDT and CDR2 is YNNKEL in the germline V gene (reference sequence). The CDR3 nucleotides are TGTGCCAGCAGCCAAGGTCCGTACCAAGAGACCCAGTACTTC. Its translation is CASSQGPYQETQYF.

This clonotype was seen many times. The CDR3: CASSLFRQGTQETQYF. The DNA for the CDR3 is TGTGCCAGCAGTTTATTCCGACAGGGGACTCAAGAGACCCAGTACTTC. This chain links TRBV28 with TRBJ2-5, with 8 bases lining up with TRBD1. The V gene's germline CDR1 is MDHEN and CDR2 SYDVKM. The CDR3 runs to 16 residues. V shed 1 base, J shed 2 bases, and the junction held 6 bases outside the gene matches.

This clonotype was observed at least ten times. V gene TRBV3-1 combines with J gene TRBJ2-3, with a weak D call TRBD2 (5 bases). CDR3 length: 11 amino acids. V gave up 4 bases and J gave up 10 bases, with 9 bases separating them. CDR1 and CDR2 (germline): LGHDT, YNNKEL (reference sequence). This CDR3 is CASSPGGAQYF. CDR3 nucleotide sequence: TGTGCCAGCAGCCCAGGAGGAGCGCAGTATTTT.

This clonotype was counted ten times or more. The gene calls are TRBV6-1 and TRBJ2-4, with a possible D match to TRBD1 (5 bases). CDR3 length: 15 amino acids. Trimming left V 5 bases short and J 0 bases short, with 11 bases between. Germline CDR1 and CDR2: MNHNS and SASEGT. The DNA for the CDR3 is TGTGCCAGCAGTTTAACCAGGGTAGCCAAAAACATTCAGTACTTC. Protein: CASSLTRVAKNIQYF.

This clonotype came up a few times. The chain links TRBV5-1 to TRBJ1-5; no clear D. The CDR3 is 15 amino acids. Germline CDR1 and CDR2: SGHRS and YFSETQ. Trimming shortened V by 0 bases and J by 6 bases, and 13 bases separated the two germline ends. CDR3 sequence: CASSLGQTSGQPQHF. The CDR3 nucleotides are TGCGCCAGCAGCTTGGGTCAGACCTCGGGTCAGCCCCAGCATTTT. The full variable domain, its missing parts supplied by reference TRBV5-1 and TRBJ1-5, is KAGVTQTPRYLIKTRGQQVTLSCSPISGHRSVSWYQQTPGQGLQFLFEYFSETQRNKGNFPGRFSGRQFSNSRSEMNVSTLELGDSALYLCASSLGQTSGQPQHFGDGTRLSIL.

This clonotype was picked up many times. The chain links TRBV6-1 to TRBJ1-1; 7 bases agree with TRBD1. This CDR3 is built from 14 residues. The germline V gene encodes CDR1 MNHNS and CDR2 SASEGT. After removal of 7 bases from V and 5 bases from J, the junction contained 10 bases not matched to a gene. CDR3 sequence: CASTWSGGGTEAFF. CDR3 coding DNA: TGTGCCAGCACCTGGTCAGGGGGTGGGACTGAAGCTTTCTTT.

This clonotype was seen at least ten times. The rearrangement uses TRBV9 and TRBJ1-3; D uncertain. The V end was cut by 0 bases, the J end by 0 bases, with 10 bases between. Per the germline V gene, CDR1 is SGDLS and CDR2 is YYNGEE. The CDR3 runs to 16 residues. CDR3 sequence: CASSVASRSSGNTIYF. CDR3 DNA: TGTGCCAGCAGCGTAGCTTCGAGGTCCTCTGGAAACACCATATATTTT. Combining the CDR3 with reference TRBV9 and TRBJ1-3 gives the whole variable domain DSGVTQTPKHLITATGQRVTLRCSPRSGDLSVYWYQQSLDQGLQFLIQYYNGEERAKGNILERFSAQQFPDLHSELNLSSLELGDSALYFCASSVASRSSGNTIYFGEGSWLTVV.

This clonotype was observed at least ten times. The chain uses TRBV2 and TRBJ2-2; 12 bases map to TRBD2. This CDR3 contains 16 residues. The J segment lost 5 bases and the V segment lost 5 bases, leaving 6 bases of the junction unmatched. Germline loops: CDR1 SNHLY, CDR2 FYNNEI. The CDR3 reads CASSTRLAGDTGELFF. As DNA, the CDR3 is TGTGCCAGCAGTACCAGACTAGCGGGAGATACCGGGGAGCTGTTTTTT.

This chain links TRBV7-2 with TRBJ2-7; 12 positions agree with TRBD1. The J segment lost 2 bases and the V segment lost 5 bases, leaving 7 bases of the junction unmatched. The V gene's germline CDR1 is SGHTA and CDR2 FQGNSA. The CDR3 has 16 amino acids. The CDR3 DNA reads as TGTGCCAGCAGCCCACCGGGACAGGGGGCCACCTACGAGCAGTACTTC. Translating gives CASSPPGQGATYEQYF.

This clonotype has ten or more counts. The chain employs TRBV2 and TRBJ1-5; D call uncertain. Trimming took off 7 bases at V and 4 bases at J, with 11 bases between the two ends. CDR3 size: 13 residues. Per germline, CDR1 SNHLY and CDR2 FYNNEI. In DNA, the CDR3 is TGTGCCAGCATCGGAGCAGAGAATCAGCCCCAGCATTTT. Translated, it gives CASIGAENQPQHF. Based on the CDR3 plus reference TRBV2 and TRBJ1-5, the full variable domain is EPEVTQTPSHQVTQMGQEVILRCVPISNHLYFYWYRQILGQKVEFLVSFYNNEISEKSEIFDDQFSVERPDGSNFTLKIRSTKLEDSAMYFCASIGAENQPQHFGDGTRLSIL.